The following is a T cell receptor beta chain sequence with its context. In germline, CDR1 is SQVTM, CDR2 ANQGSEA. V gave up 7 bases and J gave up 0 bases, with 10 bases separating them. CDR3 size: 12 residues. The sample is drawn from a study of early T cells in non-severe SARS-CoV-2 infection. The wider study: Bulk RNA from unsorted whole blood was sequenced; chains were unpaired.

TCRdb recomputed calls from the 5' RACE reads with MiXCR, one row per CDR3 protein. The table has fewer than 85,000 distinct CDR3 sequences, about 13% seen once. The chain is built from TRBV29-1 and TRBJ2-7; D is perhaps TRBD1 (5 bases). The sequencing input was whole blood. This TCR was sampled from an adult who was a healthcare worker with PCR-confirmed SARS-CoV-2 infection or an uninfected control (not recorded which). The CDR3: CSARTPSYEQYF. The CDR3 DNA sequence: TGCAGCGCAAGGACACCCTCCTACGAGCAGTACTTC.